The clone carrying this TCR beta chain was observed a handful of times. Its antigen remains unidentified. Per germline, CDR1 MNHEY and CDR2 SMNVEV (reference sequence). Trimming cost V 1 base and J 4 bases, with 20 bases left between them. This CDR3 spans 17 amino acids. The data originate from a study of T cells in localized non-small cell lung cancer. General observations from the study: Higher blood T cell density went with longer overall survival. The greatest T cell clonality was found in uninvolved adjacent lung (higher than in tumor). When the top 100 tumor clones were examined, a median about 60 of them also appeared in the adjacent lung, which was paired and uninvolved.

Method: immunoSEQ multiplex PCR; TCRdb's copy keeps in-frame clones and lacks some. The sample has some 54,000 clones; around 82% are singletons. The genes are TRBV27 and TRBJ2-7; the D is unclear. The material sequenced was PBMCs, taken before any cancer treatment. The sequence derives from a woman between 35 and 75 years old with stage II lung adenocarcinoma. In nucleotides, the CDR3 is TGTGCCAGCAGTTTATTGGCGGAGCGCAATACAAGATACGAGCAGTACTTC. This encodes CASSLLAERNTRYEQYF.